The 5 T cell receptor beta chains presented below share a single source sample, sequenced in a study of CXCR3-negative and CXCR3-positive naive CD8 T cells. Their target antigens are unknown. General study points: A higher hydrophobicity marked the TRB CDR3s of CXCR3-positive naive cells versus CXCR3-negative naive cells.

UMI labels and 5' RACE were used to prepare the TRB cDNA libraries. Following a re-call of the 5' RACE reads, TCRdb has one entry per CDR3 protein and lacks DNA. The sample shows about 98,000 distinct CDR3 sequences, and approximately 1.1% sits with its ten largest clones. What was sequenced was naive CXCR3+ CD8+ T cells from blood. Noted subset: CD45RO-CCR7+CD27+CD95- naive CD8+ T cells expressing CXCR3 (TNR3+). The receptors were gathered from a human donor in good health. Some clones in this sample may be carry-over from other donors' samples.

The chain uses TRBV7-3 and TRBJ2-3; TCRdb's D call, TRBD1, is unchecked because there is no DNA. The CDR3 spans 14 residues. CDR1 SGHTA and CDR2 FQGTGA come from the germline V gene. The CDR3 sequence is CASSLTGGGDTQYF. Drawing the rest from reference TRBV7-3 and TRBJ2-3, the complete variable domain is GAGVSQTPSNKVTEKGKYVELRCDPISGHTALYWYRQSLGQGPEFLIYFQGTGAADDSGLPNDRFFAVRPEGSVSTLKIQRTERGDSAVYLCASSLTGGGDTQYFGPGTRLTVL.

The chain combines TRBV12-3 or TRBV12-4 with TRBJ1-2. The CDR3 spans 13 residues. CDR3 amino acids: CASSFQGPLSYTF.

The chain joins TRBV7-3 to TRBJ2-3. Germline V lookup: CDR1 SGHTA, CDR2 FQGTGA. This CDR3 spans 15 amino acids. The CDR3 sequence is CASSLMGGARDTQYF. Filled out from reference TRBV7-3 and TRBJ2-3, the complete variable domain reads GAGVSQTPSNKVTEKGKYVELRCDPISGHTALYWYRQSLGQGPEFLIYFQGTGAADDSGLPNDRFFAVRPEGSVSTLKIQRTERGDSAVYLCASSLMGGARDTQYFGPGTRLTVL.

V and J are TRBV7-9 and TRBJ1-1. The CDR3 contains 13 residues. The germline gives CDR1 SEHNR, CDR2 FQNEAQ (reference sequence). CDR3 residues: CASSASMYTEAFF.

V gene TRBV20-1 combines with J gene TRBJ2-5; TCRdb selects TRBD2, and the lack of DNA leaves this call unchecked. Germline V gene lookup returns CDR1 DFQATT and CDR2 SNEGSKA (reference sequence). The CDR3 extends over 18 amino acids. CDR3 protein: CSAQKFPGLAGGQETQYF.